This T cell receptor (beta chain) stems from a study of T cell responses to AZD1222 COVID-19 vaccine. Background on the study: Investigators merged groups given second doses at roughly 4 or roughly 12 weeks. The study's findings and limits: Spike-specific TCR breadth and depth went up after people got two AZD1222 doses. The donor cohort was predominantly white British with a female majority, and clonal diversity may have been underestimated.

Details on this clone: The antigen is not known.

V lost 7 bases to trimming and J lost 5 bases; unmatched junction nucleotides: 7. Germline V lookup: CDR1 MNHEY, CDR2 SMNVEV (reference sequence). The CDR3 is made up of 14 amino acids. Method: immunoSEQ multiplex PCR; TCRdb's copy keeps in-frame clones and lacks some. The repertoire holds about 110,000 clones, about 87% seen once, with 1.6% in the top ten. The sample here was peripheral blood, taken on day 0 of AZD1222 vaccination. This TCR came from an adult in good health. The chain uses TRBV27 and TRBJ2-2, with 7 nucleotides matching TRBD2. DNA of the CDR3: TGTGCCAGCACCGAGGGGAGGGTTACCGGGGAGCTGTTTTTT. Amino acids: CASTEGRVTGELFF.